This T cell receptor (gamma chain) was observed in a study of Vγ9Vδ2 T cells in congenital toxoplasmosis (dated by TCRdb to about 2021). Regarding the complete study: The diagnosis of congenital toxoplasmosis relied on IgG, IgM and IgA serology, Western blot and an in-house interferon-gamma release assay. In this study, researchers looked at the gamma and delta chain CDR3 repertoires of sorted blood gammadelta T cells, comparing infants congenitally infected with T. gondii against uninfected infants. Sequencing of the repertoires was done on samples from infants at two time points: 2 months after birth and 1 year of age. TCR sequencing was performed on about five infected and 10 to 11 uninfected infants at 2 months and on 3 infected and 4 uninfected infants at 1 year. Results the study describes overall, beyond this receptor: A public TRGV9 clonotype was highly prevalent in both infected and uninfected infants. Two months was the earliest age with enough suitable sample material for TCR repertoire analysis, so newborn repertoires were not sequenced. Repertoire differences between infected and uninfected infants were less clearly seen at 1 year of age than at 2 months. Germline-encoded fetal-type TRDV2 CDR3 sequences seemed to be more prevalent in infected than in uninfected approximately 2-month-old infants, with an in utero expansion footprint being suggested. Compared with uninfected infants, infected infants at 2 months appeared to have fewer N additions in their TRGV9 and TRDV2 CDR3s, and this was especially true for TRDV2-TRDJ1 sequences.

This clone is deemed large (0.1 to 1%). Its antigen is unknown. No base quality values were provided; no much bigger clone lies one nucleotide off. Mothers of both infected and uninfected infants received the same treatment, using spiramycin and/or pyrimethamine plus sulfadiazine plus folinic acid. Every infant, whether infected or uninfected, was delivered at term, after more than 37 weeks of gestation. Approximately 1 mL of blood was processed into PBMCs by Lymphoprep gradient centrifugation, then cryopreserved in liquid nitrogen and shipped to Belgium. After thawing, the PBMCs were labeled with Zombie NIR viability dye and stained with antibodies against CD3, TCR gammadelta, Vgamma9 and Vdelta2. Sorting of CD3+ TCRgammadelta+ T cells was performed on a FACSAria III, reaching a mean purity of about 98%. For each sample, the RNeasy Micro Kit was used to isolate RNA from some 10,000 sorted gammadelta T cells. Each infant was born to a mother who had been enrolled with a primary T. gondii infection during pregnancy. The infants' peripheral blood was drawn at an outpatient microbiology and virology center located in Pavia, Italy.

cDNA was made by template-switch reverse transcription with TRGC- and TRDC-specific primers in one tube, using SuperScript II. The TRGC primer was designed so that it binds both the TRGC1 and the TRGC2 constant genes. TRG and TRD amplification used the KAPA Real-Time Library Amplification Kit, with AMPure XP bead purification between steps. Index PCR with the Nextera XT Index Kit was used to attach the Illumina sequencing adapters. An Illumina MiSeq with the V2 300 kit was used to sequence the TRG and TRD amplicons, producing 150 bp paired-end reads. Per the authors' processing: Before further analysis, read quality was checked using FastQC version 0.11.8. Reads were aligned against the TRG or TRD reference genes from GenBank, and CDR3 sequences were constructed using MiXCR version 3.0.3. MiXCR defaults were kept, except that TRDD gene segments were assembled using 3 rather than 5 consecutive nucleotides. N additions, CDR3 length, J segment length and clonotype sharing between samples were all calculated using VDJtools version 1.2.1. CDR3 sequences that were out of frame or contained stop codons were left out of the analysis. Infant repertoires were assessed for overlap with previously published fetal, cord blood and adult blood Vgamma9Vdelta2 repertoires. TCRdb reprocessed the public reads with the caller CATT; rows with the same DNA were merged afterwards. The V and J calls and clone size come from TCRdb's table, not from the authors' own analysis. The sample profile shows around 460 gamma-chain clones; less than 25% of them were found once. Jointly, the top ten make up 49% of the sample.

From the cysteine through the phenylalanine, the CDR3 covers 11 amino acids. Of all the DNA, just the CDR3 is kept, 33 bases in frame from base 1. V trim: 8 bases; J trim: 2 bases; unmatched bases: 1. The sequenced material came from gamma-delta T cells from blood. This receptor was identified in a child under 10 years old born to a mother with Toxoplasma gondii infection during pregnancy, either congenitally infected or uninfected (not recorded which). The chain is encoded by TRGV10 joined to TRGJ1 or TRGJ2. TRGV10 is recorded as an ORF, its role being uncertain. The nucleotide sequence reads TGTGCTGCGTGGGATTATTATAAGAAACTCTTT. This translates into CAAWDYYKKLF.